These 29 T cell receptor beta chains came from one sample sequenced in a study of cytomegalovirus exposure and HLA in healthy donors. PCR involved 60 Vbeta and 13 Jbeta primers. The repertoire was sequenced with immunoSEQ multiplex PCR; TCRdb's copy has only in-frame clones and lacks some. The sample has 200,000 to 250,000 clones, under 80% seen once. The sequencing sample was made of PBMCs. The receptors originated from a woman under 40 in good health and CMV-seronegative.

This clone was picked up many times. J is TRBJ1-3 and V is TRBV6-6, with 7 bases that match TRBD1. CDR1 is MNHNY, CDR2 SVGAGI, per germline (reference sequence). This CDR3 comprises 15 residues. Trimming removed 7 bases from V and 4 bases from J; junction bases left unmatched: 10. CDR3 in amino acids: CASTPEGARGNTIYF. In nucleotides, the CDR3 is TGTGCCAGCACTCCCGAGGGGGCGCGGGGAAACACCATATATTTT.

This rearrangement joins TRBV5-5 to TRBJ2-7; weak D call: TRBD1 (6 bases). Per the germline V gene, CDR1 is SGHKS and CDR2 is YYEKEE (reference sequence). V gave up 1 base and J gave up 1 base, with 15 bases separating them. CDR3 size: 16 residues. In DNA, the CDR3 is TGTGCCAGCAGCTTGAGTTTTTCAGGGACATCCTACGAGCAGTACTTC. Amino acids: CASSLSFSGTSYEQYF. The whole variable domain, filled in from reference TRBV5-5 and TRBJ2-7, reads DAGVTQSPTHLIKTRGQQVTLRCSPISGHKSVSWYQQVLGQGPQFIFQYYEKEERGRGNFPDRFSARQFPNYSSELNVNALLLGDSALYLCASSLSFSGTSYEQYFGPGTRLTVT.

The V and J genes are TRBV2 and TRBJ2-5; 16 nucleotides agree with TRBD2. The CDR3 spans 16 residues. The junction had 7 bases not matched to a gene; V was cut back by 10 bases and J by 2 bases. Germline V gene data show CDR1 as SNHLY and CDR2 as FYNNEI. As DNA, the CDR3 is TGTGCCAAAGGGACTAGCGGGAGGGCGGGGCAAGAGACCCAGTACTTC. This translates into CAKGTSGRAGQETQYF.

The J gene is TRBJ2-5, the V gene TRBV7-9; 10 bases map to TRBD2. The germline CDR1 and CDR2 sequences are SEHNR and FQNEAQ (reference sequence). The CDR3 contains 15 residues. After removal of 2 bases from V and 3 bases from J, the junction contained 3 bases not matched to a gene. The CDR3 sequence is CASSLLTSGEETQYF. In DNA form, the CDR3 reads TGTGCCAGCAGCTTACTTACTAGCGGGGAAGAGACCCAGTACTTC.

J is TRBJ1-1 and V is TRBV19; TRBD1 aligns across 7 bases. V shed 5 bases, J shed 0 bases, and the junction held 6 bases outside the gene matches. The CDR3 runs to 15 residues. CDR1 is LNHDA and CDR2 is SQIVND in the germline V gene (reference sequence). This chain's CDR3 is CASSPRDRVNTEAFF. Written as DNA, the CDR3 is TGTGCCAGTAGTCCCCGGGACAGAGTGAACACTGAAGCTTTCTTT.

This chain joins TRBV5-4 and TRBJ2-1; 8 bases fit TRBD2. The CDR3 totals 15 residues. V was clipped by 4 bases and J by 4 bases; unmatched bases: 7. Per germline, CDR1 SGHNT and CDR2 YYREEE (reference sequence). CDR3 residues: CASSPGAGEYNEQFF. Written as DNA, the CDR3 is TGTGCCAGCAGCCCGGGAGCGGGGGAATACAATGAGCAGTTCTTC.

This clone has a single count. This chain connects TRBV6-6 to TRBJ2-7, with TRBD1 identical over 7 bases. J lost 2 bases, V lost 6 bases, and 7 bases had no gene match. This CDR3 is built from 14 residues. Germline V lookup: CDR1 MNHNY, CDR2 SVGAGI (reference sequence). The CDR3 DNA is TGTGCCAGCAGCCGGACAGGAGGTCCCTACGAGCAGTACTTC. It codes for CASSRTGGPYEQYF.

This clone was found a few times. The rearrangement links TRBV19 to TRBJ2-4; weak D call: TRBD1 (6 bases). V was trimmed by 1 base and J by 10 bases, leaving 14 bases between them. CDR3 length: 14 amino acids. Germline V gene lookup returns CDR1 LNHDA and CDR2 SQIVND (reference sequence). The CDR3 sequence is CASSIVGASGIQYF. The CDR3 nucleotides read TGTGCCAGTAGTATAGTGGGGGCTAGTGGAATTCAGTACTTC.

The J gene is TRBJ2-5, the V gene TRBV2; D perhaps matches TRBD1 (6 bases). With the DNA end fitting TRBJ2-7 better, the J assignment may be wrong. The CDR3 contains 13 residues. Germline CDR1 is SNHLY and CDR2 is FYNNEI. Written as DNA, the CDR3 is TGTGCCAGCAGCTCAGGGGACATCTACGAGCAGTACTTC. Translation: CASSSGDIYEQYF.

The chain recombines TRBV5-1 with TRBJ1-2; possible D gene TRBD1, 5 bases. The CDR3 loop spans 14 amino acids. Trimming cost V 2 bases and J 6 bases, with 14 bases left between them. Germline V lookup: CDR1 SGHRS, CDR2 YFSETQ. The CDR3 loop reads CASSFQGPEDGYTF. The CDR3 bases are TGCGCCAGCAGCTTTCAGGGCCCTGAGGATGGCTACACCTTC.

The chain joins TRBV6-5 to TRBJ2-1; no firm D call. V shed 5 bases and J shed 6 bases, with 14 bases lying between them. Germline CDR1 and CDR2: MNHEY and SVGAGI. The CDR3 has 14 amino acids. CDR3 nucleotide sequence: TGTGCCAGCAGTGAAGTATCAAGCGTCAATGAGCAGTTCTTC. Translating gives CASSEVSSVNEQFF.

The gene calls are TRBV12-5 and TRBJ1-5; 7 bases fit TRBD1. This CDR3 has 15 amino acids. The germline V gene encodes CDR1 LGHNT and CDR2 FRNRAP. With V trimmed by 5 bases and J by 2 bases, 6 bases remained unmatched. The DNA for the CDR3 is TGTGCTAGTGGTGAAACGGGACAGCGCAATCAGCCCCAGCATTTT. This translates into CASGETGQRNQPQHF.

The V call is TRBV7-9, the J call TRBJ1-2; D gene ambiguous. V was cut by 5 bases and J by 6 bases, with 10 bases left in between. The CDR3 is made up of 12 amino acids. CDR1 is SEHNR, CDR2 FQNEAQ, per germline (reference sequence). The DNA of the CDR3 is TGTGCCAGCAGCCAAGTCCAGAATGGCTACACCTTC. Its translation is CASSQVQNGYTF.

J is TRBJ2-7 and V is TRBV9; 8 nucleotides agree with TRBD2. V dropped 3 bases and J dropped 1; count of bases not matched to a gene: 6. This CDR3 region has 15 residues. Looked up from germline, CDR1 is SGDLS and CDR2 is YYNGEE. CDR3 DNA: TGTGCCAGCAGCGCCCAAGGCGGGGGGTCCTACGAGCAGTACTTC. Protein product: CASSAQGGGSYEQYF.

The chain couples TRBV27 to TRBJ1-1; no clear D. The germline V and J ends were trimmed by 6 bases and 5 bases, with 19 bases remaining between them. Germline loops: CDR1 MNHEY, CDR2 SMNVEV (reference sequence). This CDR3 contains 15 residues. Written as DNA, the CDR3 is TGTGCCAGCAGATCCGGGGTCCTGAAGGATACTGAAGCTTTCTTT. Translated, it gives CASRSGVLKDTEAFF.

The chain employs TRBV30 and TRBJ2-7, with 7 nucleotides matching TRBD2. V lost 2 bases and J lost 4; bases outside the gene matches: 11. Germline assignment: CDR1 GTSNPN and CDR2 SVGIG (reference sequence). The CDR3 consists of 15 residues. CDR3 in amino acids: CAWSPPSGGQYEQYF. The CDR3 bases are TGTGCCTGGAGTCCCCCTTCGGGAGGTCAGTACGAGCAGTACTTC.

A note on this clone: Within the sample, other DNA sequences also encode this same CDR3. V is TRBV19 and J is TRBJ2-7, with D possibly being TRBD1 (5 bases). CDR3 length: 16 residues. V gave up 0 bases and J gave up 1 base, with 13 bases separating them. From germline, CDR1 is LNHDA and CDR2 SQIVND (reference sequence). The CDR3 DNA reads TGTGCCAGTAGTATAGATTTAGCAGGGAATTCCTACGAGCAGTACTTC. Translating it yields CASSIDLAGNSYEQYF.

As regards this clone: Possible read error: a much larger clone is one base away. The chain uses TRBV4-1 and TRBJ1-2, with a weak D call TRBD1 (5 bases). The germline CDR1 and CDR2 sequences are MGHRA and YSYEKL. Trimming took off 5 bases at V and 4 bases at J, with 17 bases between the two ends. There are 15 residues in the CDR3. CDR3 DNA: TGCGCCAGCAGCAAACCTGGGGGGAGGTTCTATGGCTACACCTTC. Its protein is CASSKPGGRFYGYTF.

The rearrangement joins TRBV6-4 to TRBJ1-6; tentatively, D is TRBD1 (6 bases). Germline V gene sequence: CDR1 MRHNA, CDR2 SNTAGT. V lost 4 bases, J lost 10 bases, and 11 bases lay in between. The CDR3 is 13 residues long. CDR3 in amino acids: CASSVDRNSPLHF. In DNA, the CDR3 is TGTGCCAGCAGTGTCGACAGGAACTCACCCCTCCACTTT.

The genes are TRBV29-1 and TRBJ1-2; TRBD1 matches 8 bases. The CDR3 length is 14 residues. V shed 7 bases and J 1 base; nucleotides not matched to a gene: 8. CDR1 SQVTM and CDR2 ANQGSEA come from the germline V gene. In DNA, the CDR3 is TGCAGCGCCTCGATCACAGGGGGTAACTATGGCTACACCTTC. This translates into CSASITGGNYGYTF. Looking up the rest from reference TRBV29-1 and TRBJ1-2 gives the full variable domain: SAVISQKPSRDICQRGTSLTIQCQVDSQVTMMFWYRQQPGQSLTLIATANQGSEATYESGFVIDKFPISRPNLTFSTLTVSNMSPEDSSIYLCSASITGGNYGYTFGSGTRLTVV.

J is TRBJ1-1 and V is TRBV15, with 9 bases lining up with TRBD1. The junction had 11 bases not matched to a gene; V was cut back by 3 bases and J by 6 bases. CDR3 length: 16 amino acids. The V gene's germline CDR1 is LNHNV and CDR2 YYDKDF (reference sequence). CDR3 sequence: CATSRGLGDRVSEAFF. CDR3 nucleotide sequence: TGTGCCACCAGCAGGGGTCTCGGGGACAGGGTTTCTGAAGCTTTCTTT.

The chain couples TRBV29-1 to TRBJ1-2; TRBD1 might be the D (5 bases). CDR3 length: 14 residues. Trimming took 4 bases from V and 4 from J, leaving 16 bases between them. In germline, CDR1 is SQVTM, CDR2 ANQGSEA. This CDR3 reads CSVVSDIRSYGYTF. The CDR3 region has the DNA TGCAGCGTTGTTTCGGACATTCGGAGCTATGGCTACACCTTC.

The genes are TRBV19 and TRBJ1-4; no firm D call. With 6 bases removed from V and 7 bases from J, the gap between germline ends came to 15 bases. Germline lookup yields CDR1 LNHDA and CDR2 SQIVND (reference sequence). The length of the CDR3 is 14 residues. CDR3 sequence (DNA): TGTGCCAGTAGGCCTGCGGGATTCGGTGAAAAACTGTTTTTT. It encodes CASRPAGFGEKLFF.

V usage is TRBV7-8 and J usage is TRBJ2-7, with D perhaps TRBD2 (6 bases). This CDR3 has 15 amino acids. CDR1 is SGHVS and CDR2 is FQNEAQ in the germline V gene. The V and J ends lost 4 bases and 1 base respectively, with 14 bases between them. CDR3 in DNA: TGTGCCAGCAGCTCGGAGGGCCCAGGGTCCTACGAGCAGTACTTC. It specifies CASSSEGPGSYEQYF.

The chain joins TRBV7-8 to TRBJ2-3; D perhaps matches TRBD2 (6 bases). The length of the CDR3 is 14 residues. The V gene's germline CDR1 is SGHVS and CDR2 FQNEAQ. V was trimmed by 5 bases and J by 6 bases, leaving 15 bases between them. CDR3 DNA sequence: TGTGCCAGCAGCCGTATCGGAGGGAGGGATACGCAGTATTTT. Its protein is CASSRIGGRDTQYF.

The gene calls are TRBV15 and TRBJ1-2; 10 nucleotides agree with TRBD1. This CDR3 comprises 15 residues. V gave up 4 bases and J gave up 8 bases; unmatched junction bases: 10. The germline gives CDR1 LNHNV, CDR2 YYDKDF (reference sequence). In DNA, the CDR3 is TGTGCCACCAGCAACCGGGACAGGGGAGGAGGAGGCTACACCTTC. It yields the protein CATSNRDRGGGGYTF.

The rearrangement joins TRBV11-2 to TRBJ2-1; D is undetermined. Germline V gene data show CDR1 as SGHAT and CDR2 as FQNNGV. The V gene lost 1 base and the J gene lost 2 bases, with 9 bases spanning the gap. The CDR3 runs to 15 residues. CDR3: CASSLGHQTYNEQFF. The CDR3 bases are TGTGCCAGCAGCTTAGGCCATCAGACCTACAATGAGCAGTTCTTC.

The chain joins TRBV2 to TRBJ2-2, with D tentatively TRBD1 (5 bases). The CDR3 consists of 13 residues. V was trimmed by 6 bases and J by 5 bases, leaving 10 bases between them. Germline values: CDR1 SNHLY, CDR2 FYNNEI. Here the CDR3 reads CASSVDSTGELFF. CDR3 sequence (DNA): TGTGCCAGCAGCGTTGACAGTACCGGGGAGCTGTTTTTT.

The chain couples TRBV2 to TRBJ1-4; the D gene is possibly TRBD1 (5 bases). Trimming left V 3 bases short and J 10 bases short, with 15 bases between. Germline CDR1 and CDR2: SNHLY and FYNNEI. The CDR3 extends over 14 amino acids. CDR3 sequence: CASSDPAGSGKLFF. The CDR3 nucleotides read TGTGCCAGCAGTGATCCCGCAGGGTCTGGAAAACTGTTTTTT.